This TCR beta chain was profiled in a study of tumor-infiltrating lymphocytes in primary liver carcinoma. A word on this clonotype: At one of its ends the junction is not consistent with the germline gene, which may arise from a read error.

From 500 to 600 ng of total RNA, TCR beta-specific cDNA was reverse-transcribed using a constant-region primer. Library construction for TCR beta comprised three nested multiplex PCR rounds performed with slightly modified ARM-PCR. The opening two PCR rounds, roughly 11 cycles each, paired TRBV1-TRBV30 forward primers with a C-beta reverse primer. TCRdb itself ran the multiplex PCR reads through MiXCR, one entry per CDR3 protein. The table records 120,000 or so distinct CDR3 sequences, 50% to 70% of them present only once. Between roughly 17 and 33 mg of unsorted bulk tissue served as the source from which RNA and DNA were co-extracted. The CDR3 runs to 11 residues. Germline CDR1 is SGHAT and CDR2 is FQNNGV.

Sequencing was done on a sample of liver tumor tissue from sampling region 1. Subset noted: tumor region T1, superior pole. The chain links TRBV11-2 to TRBJ2-3, with D hard to call. The clonotype comes from a woman aged 55-69 years with primary liver carcinoma and hepatitis B virus infection. The CDR3 region has the DNA TGTGCCAGCAGCTTAGCATATACTCAGTATTTT. Amino acids: CASSLAYTQYF. The full variable domain, its missing parts supplied by reference TRBV11-2 and TRBJ2-3, is EAGVAQSPRYKIIEKRQSVAFWCNPISGHATLYWYQQILGQGPKLLIQFQNNGVVDDSQLPKDRFSAERLKGVDSTLKIQPAKLEDSAVYLCASSLAYTQYFGPGTRLTVL.